This T cell receptor (beta chain) was found in a study of CXCR3-negative and CXCR3-positive naive CD8 T cells. Study-level findings and limits: Diversity proved comparably high across both naive subsets and much lower in memory CD8+ cells.

Carrying UMI labels, the TRB cDNA libraries were prepared through 5' RACE. Reanalyzing the 5' RACE reads, TCRdb keeps one entry per CDR3 protein, without DNA. This table lists around 140,000 distinct CDR3 sequences. The length of the CDR3 is 13 residues. The germline CDR1 and CDR2 sequences are WNHNN and SYGVQD (reference sequence). Note on this clonotype: The antigen is not known.

Sequenced sample: naive CXCR3- CD8+ T cells from blood. As for subset: CD45RO-CCR7+CD27+CD95- naive CD8+ T cells lacking CXCR3 (TNR3-). V gene TRBV10-1 combines with J gene TRBJ1-2. This clonotype was obtained from a human donor in good health. Some clones in this sample may be carry-over from other donors' samples. CDR3 region: CASSDSRSYGYTF.